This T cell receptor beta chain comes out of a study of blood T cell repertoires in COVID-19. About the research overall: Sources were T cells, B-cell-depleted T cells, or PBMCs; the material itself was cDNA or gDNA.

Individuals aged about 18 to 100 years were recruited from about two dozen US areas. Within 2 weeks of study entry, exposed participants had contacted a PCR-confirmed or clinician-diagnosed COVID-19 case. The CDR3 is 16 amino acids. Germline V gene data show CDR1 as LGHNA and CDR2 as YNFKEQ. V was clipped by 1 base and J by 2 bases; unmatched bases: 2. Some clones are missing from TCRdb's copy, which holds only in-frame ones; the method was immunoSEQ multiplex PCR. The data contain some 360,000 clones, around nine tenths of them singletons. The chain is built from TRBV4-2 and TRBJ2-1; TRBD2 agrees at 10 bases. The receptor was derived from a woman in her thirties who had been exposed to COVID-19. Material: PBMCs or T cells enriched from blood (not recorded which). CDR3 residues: CASSQALAGAYNEQFF. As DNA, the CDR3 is TGTGCCAGCAGCCAAGCCCTAGCGGGGGCCTACAATGAGCAGTTCTTC.